These 3 T cell receptor beta chains came from one sample sequenced in a study of Graves' ophthalmopathy and Graves' hyperthyroidism. Amplification of the TCR beta CDR3 regions used RNA transcripts (as template). An initial RT-PCR round employing HTBI primers preceded a second-round multiplex PCR. TCRdb used MiXCR to reprocess the multiplex PCR reads, holding one entry per CDR3 protein. Among some 1.1 million distinct CDR3 sequences listed, approximately 35% were seen once. The sequenced material came from peripheral blood or thyroid tissue (not recorded which). The receptor set was obtained from an adult man with Graves' hyperthyroidism.

The chain is built from TRBV29-1 and TRBJ1-1; tentatively, D is TRBD1 (5 bases). Per the germline V gene, CDR1 is SQVTM and CDR2 is ANQGSEA. CDR3 size: 11 residues. V lost 8 bases and J 4 bases, leaving 11 bases between the germline ends. The DNA of the CDR3 is TGCAGCAGTTCTGGGGGCACTGAAGCTTTCTTT. Translated: CSSSGGTEAFF.

The chain combines TRBV5-5 with TRBJ1-1; 7 positions agree with TRBD1. V dropped 4 bases and J dropped 1; count of bases not matched to a gene: 4. The CDR3 is made up of 14 amino acids. Germline-derived CDR1 and CDR2 are SGHKS and YYEKEE (reference sequence). The DNA of the CDR3 is TGTGCCAGCAGCCGGGGACAGAAGAACACTGAAGCTTTCTTT. Translated: CASSRGQKNTEAFF. The full variable domain, its missing parts supplied by reference TRBV5-5 and TRBJ1-1, is DAGVTQSPTHLIKTRGQQVTLRCSPISGHKSVSWYQQVLGQGPQFIFQYYEKEERGRGNFPDRFSARQFPNYSSELNVNALLLGDSALYLCASSRGQKNTEAFFGQGTRLTVV.

This clonotype appeared many times. The V and J genes are TRBV7-9 and TRBJ1-2; D call uncertain. V was trimmed by 7 bases and J by 2 bases, leaving 8 bases between them. The CDR3 is 12 residues long. Germline CDR1 reads SEHNR; CDR2 reads FQNEAQ (reference sequence). CDR3 residues: CASTRLNYGYTF. CDR3 coding DNA: TGTGCCAGCACCCGACTAAACTATGGCTACACCTTC.